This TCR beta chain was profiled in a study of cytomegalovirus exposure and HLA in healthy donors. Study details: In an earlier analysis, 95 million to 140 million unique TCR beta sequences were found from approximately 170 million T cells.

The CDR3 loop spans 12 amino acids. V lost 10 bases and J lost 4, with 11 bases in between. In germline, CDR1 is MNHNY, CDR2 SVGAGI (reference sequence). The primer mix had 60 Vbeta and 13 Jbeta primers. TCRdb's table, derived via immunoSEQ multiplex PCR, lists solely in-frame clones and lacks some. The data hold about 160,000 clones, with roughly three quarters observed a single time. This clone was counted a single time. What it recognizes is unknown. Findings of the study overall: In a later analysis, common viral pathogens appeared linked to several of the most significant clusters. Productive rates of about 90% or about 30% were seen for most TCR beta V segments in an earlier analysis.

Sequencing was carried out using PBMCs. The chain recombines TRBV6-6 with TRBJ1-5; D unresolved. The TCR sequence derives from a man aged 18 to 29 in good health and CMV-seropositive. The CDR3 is CATKNFNQPQHF. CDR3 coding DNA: TGTGCCACTAAGAACTTTAATCAGCCCCAGCATTTT.